This TCR beta chain was documented in a study of T cells in localized non-small cell lung cancer. Study conclusions and caveats: Heterogeneity cannot be ruled out, as sequencing used one tumor region only. Adjacent uninvolved lung tissue had the highest T cell clonality, exceeding tumor. Longer overall survival was seen with higher T cell density measured in blood. A median about 56 of the top 100 tumor clones appeared in adjacent lung.

Notes on this clone: Its antigen is undetermined.

Measured with immunoSEQ multiplex PCR; TCRdb has only the in-frame clones, and not every one. The data hold tens of thousands of clones, with around 90% observed a single time. The CDR3 sequence is 14 residues long. Germline CDR1 LNHDA, CDR2 SQIVND (reference sequence). The V end lost 10 bases, the J end lost 5 bases, and 17 bases lay between the germline ends. J is TRBJ2-2 and V is TRBV19; D possibly corresponds to TRBD1 (6 bases). Sample: peripheral blood, taken before any cancer treatment. This clonotype originated in a woman aged 40-69 years with stage I lung adenocarcinoma. The CDR3 protein is CATKDRTGTGELFF. The CDR3, as DNA: TGTGCCACAAAAGACAGGACGGGGACCGGGGAGCTGTTTTTT.